Sequencing of this TCR beta chain was carried out in a study of neoadjuvant nivolumab and ipilimumab in lung cancer. This CDR3 has 16 residues. Trimming cost V 6 bases and J 2 bases, with 17 bases left between them. Germline V gene sequence: CDR1 GTSNPN, CDR2 SVGIG (reference sequence). Measured with immunoSEQ multiplex PCR; TCRdb has only the in-frame clones, and not every one. The sample contains some 25,000 clones, about 81% of which appear only once. The sequenced sample was tumor tissue, obtained after neoadjuvant nivolumab, alone or with ipilimumab, at or shortly before surgery. The TCR comes from an adult with non-small cell lung cancer. This chain connects TRBV30 to TRBJ2-6; D possibly corresponds to TRBD2 (5 bases). The CDR3: CACPTNGLTGANVLTF. CDR3 sequence (DNA): TGTGCCTGCCCAACAAACGGACTGACTGGGGCCAACGTCCTGACTTTC.